A single sample is the source of the 20 T cell receptor beta chains below, sequenced in a study of monozygotic twins with inflammatory bowel disease. TCRdb reprocessed the 5' RACE reads, keeping one entry per CDR3 protein, no DNA. The specimen's table records 440,000 or so distinct CDR3 sequences. The sample was blood. The receptors were sampled from a human donor with ulcerative colitis or Crohn's disease, or a healthy co-twin of an affected twin (not recorded which).

V usage is TRBV7-6 and J usage is TRBJ1-4. The CDR3 length is 13 residues. Germline lookup yields CDR1 SGHVS and CDR2 FNYEAQ. The CDR3 region is CASSAGGDEKLFF.

The chain recombines TRBV15 with TRBJ2-1; TCRdb reports TRBD1, a call that lacks DNA to check it against. Germline V lookup: CDR1 LNHNV, CDR2 YYDKDF (reference sequence). CDR3 size: 13 residues. This CDR3 is CATSRVTGDEQFF.

The chain has TRBV6-2 or TRBV6-3 and TRBJ2-1; lacking DNA, the TRBD2 call made by TCRdb goes unchecked. The CDR3 is 16 residues long. Germline V lookup: CDR1 MNHEY, CDR2 SVGEGT. CDR3 loop: CASRLGLAGSSGEQFF.

The rearrangement uses TRBV5-1 and TRBJ1-1; without DNA, the TCRdb call of TRBD1 cannot be checked. Germline V gene sequence: CDR1 SGHRS, CDR2 YFSETQ. The CDR3 is 15 amino acids. CDR3 residues: CASSLGGQVRTEAFF.

The chain employs TRBV5-1 and TRBJ1-4; as DNA is missing, the TRBD1 call by TCRdb cannot be tested. This CDR3 contains 16 residues. The germline CDR1 and CDR2 sequences are SGHRS and YFSETQ. CDR3 in amino acids: CASSFTGGSANEKLFF. Supplemented by reference TRBV5-1 and TRBJ1-4, the full variable domain reads KAGVTQTPRYLIKTRGQQVTLSCSPISGHRSVSWYQQTPGQGLQFLFEYFSETQRNKGNFPGRFSGRQFSNSRSEMNVSTLELGDSALYLCASSFTGGSANEKLFFGSGTQLSVL.

The rearrangement joins TRBV18 to TRBJ1-2. This CDR3 spans 15 amino acids. Germline V gene sequence: CDR1 KGHSH, CDR2 LQKENI. CDR3: CASSPSQQGLYGYTF.

The rearrangement joins TRBV2 to TRBJ2-5. The CDR3 contains 14 residues. The germline gives CDR1 SNHLY, CDR2 FYNNEI. Here the CDR3 reads CASSDRSSQETQYF.

The chain recombines TRBV7-9 with TRBJ1-1. There are 12 residues in the CDR3. From germline, CDR1 is SEHNR and CDR2 FQNEAQ (reference sequence). The CDR3 protein is CASSLLPGGAFF.

V and J are TRBV29-1 and TRBJ1-2; TCRdb lists TRBD1, though no DNA is available to test this call. CDR1 and CDR2 from the germline V gene are SQVTM and ANQGSEA. The CDR3 spans 13 residues. The CDR3 sequence: CSARTGANYGYTF.

CDR3 sequence reads: CASSDSTGYSYEQYF. The chain recombines TRBV2 with TRBJ2-7. The germline V gene has CDR1 SNHLY and CDR2 FYNNEI. The CDR3 loop spans 15 amino acids.

The chain carries TRBV6-1 and TRBJ1-4. The CDR3 runs to 16 residues. The V gene's germline CDR1 is MNHNS and CDR2 SASEGT. The CDR3: CASSSKVTAYNEKLFF.

V gene TRBV5-6 combines with J gene TRBJ2-6; lacking DNA, the TRBD1 call made by TCRdb goes unchecked. Germline V gives CDR1 SGHDT, CDR2 YYEEEE. This CDR3 has 17 amino acids. The CDR3 loop reads CASSPQQGAAGANVLTF.

The rearrangement links TRBV7-2 to TRBJ2-7; TCRdb names TRBD2, which stays unverified in the absence of DNA. CDR3 length: 15 residues. Looked up from germline, CDR1 is SGHTA and CDR2 is FQGNSA. CDR3 sequence: CASSILAVSSYEQYF.

This chain uses TRBV27 with TRBJ2-1. CDR3 length equals 13 residues. CDR1 MNHEY and CDR2 SMNVEV come from the germline V gene (reference sequence). Here the CDR3 reads CASSSHLYNEQFF.

J is TRBJ1-2 and V is TRBV20-1; checking the TCRdb D call of TRBD1 is not possible without DNA. The CDR3 is 12 residues long. Germline V gives CDR1 DFQATT, CDR2 SNEGSKA (reference sequence). This chain's CDR3 is CSAKQGFDGYTF.

The chain has TRBV5-1 and TRBJ2-7; lacking DNA, the TRBD2 call made by TCRdb goes unchecked. The CDR3 length is 15 residues. Germline values: CDR1 SGHRS, CDR2 YFSETQ. CDR3 sequence reads: CASSLLQGGSYEQYF.

Here the CDR3 reads CASSQDVGNEQFF. This sequence joins TRBV4-3 and TRBJ2-1. From germline, CDR1 is LGHNA and CDR2 YSLEER. This CDR3 spans 13 amino acids.

The V call is TRBV2, the J call TRBJ1-1; TCRdb calls TRBD1, which cannot be checked without DNA. Germline V lookup: CDR1 SNHLY, CDR2 FYNNEI. The CDR3 is 14 amino acids. The CDR3 sequence: CASSEDRSWSEAFF. The variable domain in full, completed from reference TRBV2 and TRBJ1-1, reads EPEVTQTPSHQVTQMGQEVILRCVPISNHLYFYWYRQILGQKVEFLVSFYNNEISEKSEIFDDQFSVERPDGSNFTLKIRSTKLEDSAMYFCASSEDRSWSEAFFGQGTRLTVV.

V usage is TRBV6-5 and J usage is TRBJ1-3. The CDR3 spans 15 residues. Germline CDR1 MNHEY, CDR2 SVGAGI. This chain's CDR3 is CASSKFSNSGNTIYF.

The rearrangement links TRBV28 to TRBJ2-7; TCRdb names TRBD1, which stays unverified in the absence of DNA. The CDR3 has 16 amino acids. The germline V gene encodes CDR1 MDHEN and CDR2 SYDVKM. CDR3 amino acids: CASGALFRDTTYEQYF.